This entry features one T cell receptor beta chain sequence. Its antigen is still unknown. RNA transcripts yielded amplified TCR beta CDR3 regions. Using the HTBI primer set, a first-round RT-PCR was run on the TCR CDR3. TCRdb ran MiXCR on the multiplex PCR reads and lists one entry per CDR3 protein. The repertoire holds about 640,000 distinct CDR3 sequences, 20% to 25% seen once, with over 30% in the top ten. These data belong to a study of T cells in Graves' hyperthyroidism and ophthalmopathy. Looking at the study overall: Any treatment followed the collection of peripheral blood at initial diagnosis.

Trimming at V came to 4 bases and at J to 3 bases, leaving 1 base not matched to a gene. Germline V lookup: CDR1 KGHSH, CDR2 LQKENI. This CDR3 comprises 14 residues. Using approximately 10 ml of fresh peripheral blood, PBMCs were prepared. Study outcomes and limitations: Separation of ophthalmopathy from stable hyperthyroidism was achieved by a 13 V-J model. The model anticipated ophthalmopathy a median around six months pre-onset.

The TCR originated in a man aged 25-45 years with Graves' ophthalmopathy. The chain has TRBV18 and TRBJ2-5; 11 bases match TRBD2. The sample comprised blood. The CDR3 loop is CASSRSGREETQYF. The CDR3 coding sequence is TGTGCCAGCTCACGTAGCGGGAGGGAAGAGACCCAGTACTTC.